Sequencing of this T cell receptor (beta chain) was carried out in a study of OX40 agonist ivuxolimab in advanced cancers. Looking at the study overall: The costimulatory receptor OX40 (CD134) was targeted by ivuxolimab, a fully human IgG2 agonistic monoclonal antibody. A male proportion of 82.7% and a mean age of around 60 years, ranging from roughly 23 to 90, were recorded for the dose-escalation cohort. Prior anti-PD-1, anti-PD-L1 or anti-CTLA-4 therapy was permitted, and checkpoint inhibitors had been received by about 44% of dose-escalation patients. Of the approximately 50 dose-escalation patients, hepatocellular carcinoma was present in around 19, melanoma in roughly 15, renal cell carcinoma in 9 and head and neck cancer in 9. Intravenous ivuxolimab was administered to patients every 2 weeks at six dose levels: 0.01, 0.1, 0.3, 1.5, 3 and 10 mg/kg. The monotherapy dose-escalation portion (N ≈ 50 patients) of the phase I ivuxolimab trial is reported in the paper. Three dose-escalation patients achieved partial responses, one with hepatocellular carcinoma and two with cutaneous melanoma. Peripheral TCRbeta sequencing aimed to test whether ivuxolimab altered TCR sequence diversity and caused clonal T-cell expansion.

For sequencing of the TCRbeta CDR3 region, genomic DNA was extracted from the sorted cells. The immunoSEQ Assay was used for sequencing of TCRbeta CDR3 regions. This is the immuneACCESS table as TCRdb keeps it, with only in-frame sequences that have V and J called. A part of the clones is gone; compared with another copy, unresolved V genes explain less than half, and the rest is unexplained. The sample table holds 35,000 to 55,000 clones, of which 75% to 90% were seen once. The ten biggest clones cover about 15% of the sample. The trial excluded patients who had a history of autoimmune disease or who were on systemic immunosuppression. Peripheral blood for TCR sequencing was drawn from every dose cohort at baseline, at cycle 4 day 1 and at cycle 7 day 1. The samples were drawn from a first-in-human, open-label, multicenter phase I dose-escalation trial of ivuxolimab. The trial enrolled adults with locally advanced or metastatic head and neck squamous cell, hepatocellular, melanoma or renal cell carcinoma. CD4+ and CD8+ T cells were sorted separately from peripheral blood before TCR sequencing.

A word on this clone: This receptor's antigen is unknown. No quality values exist for individual bases; no much larger clone is one base distant.

The investigation overall reported the following: After ivuxolimab, CD8+ T cells had more expanded clones than CD4+ T cells on average. At doses from 0.1 to 3.0 mg/kg, clonal expansion was seen in both CD4+ and CD8+ blood T cells between baseline and week 6. In the 0.1-3.0 mg/kg groups, partial responders were among the patients with the lowest normalized peripheral clonal expansion, particularly in CD8+ T cells. The antigen specificity of the peripheral T cells that underwent clonal expansion was not determined. Low levels of normalized T-cell clonal expansion were also seen in some patients who did not respond.

The sample in question was CD4+ or CD8+ T cells sorted from blood, obtained in a trial of the OX40 agonist ivuxolimab. The sequence came from an adult with an advanced solid tumor such as melanoma, head and neck, liver or kidney cancer.

The CDR3 region: CASSLGDTQYF. The nucleotide sequence reads as follows: TGTGCCAGCAGTTTAGGGGATACGCAGTATTTT. The chain joins TRBV6-5 to TRBJ2-3; the D gene lacks a confident call. The germline V gene yields MNHEY for CDR1 and SVGAGI for CDR2. V is shortened by 4 bases, J by 6 bases, and the region joining them spans 5 bases. From its cysteine to its phenylalanine, the CDR3 spans 11 amino acids. Only the CDR3 DNA is retained, 33 bases long and in frame from the first base.